The present entry profiles one T cell receptor beta chain with its context. Its antigen is currently unknown. One end of the junction does not line up with germline, which may come from a read error. The data stem from a study of shared clonotypes between healthy human individuals. General observations from the study: Several donors showed sharing of about 4.8% of naive CD4 clonotypes.

Sequencing was at deep level. A roughly 200 ng quantity of DNA, approximately 29,000 T cell genomes, went into the sorted-subset replicate PCRs. The repertoire was sequenced with immunoSEQ multiplex PCR; TCRdb's copy has only in-frame clones and lacks some. Here the sample spans about 1,900,000 clones, approximately 94% being singletons. The naive CD8 subset, CD45RO-negative cells positively selected for CCR7, excluded terminally differentiated effector memory CD45RA+ cells. Healthy HIV-negative adults with no recent acute infections or vaccinations were recruited as donors. The TCR sequence derives from a young man in good health. The sample was naive CD8+ T cells sorted from blood.

Written as DNA, the CDR3 is TGTGCCCGGAGTGTATCCTCCAGCGGCCCCTACGAGCAGTACTTC. It is translated as CARSVSSSGPYEQYF. This chain joins TRBV30 and TRBJ2-7, with D possibly matching TRBD2 (5 bases). This CDR3 has 15 residues. Germline values: CDR1 GTSNPN, CDR2 SVGIG (reference sequence).